The entry below describes one T cell receptor beta chain. TCRdb keeps only in-frame clones here, not all; method: immunoSEQ multiplex PCR. Of around 50,000 clones listed, about 83% are singletons. The data derive from a study of T cell changes during pregnancy in multiple sclerosis. The V gene lost 3 bases and the J gene lost 5 bases, with 12 bases spanning the gap. CDR1 SGHNT and CDR2 YYREEE come from the germline V gene (reference sequence). This CDR3 comprises 14 residues. The V and J genes are TRBV5-4 and TRBJ1-5; no definite D call. The receptor was isolated from a human donor whose cells served as feeder cells for cultures in a pregnancy study. Sequencing was done on a sample of peripheral blood from another person, used as feeder cells. The CDR3 DNA follows: TGTGCCAGCAGCTCCTTCCCCGGGTATCAGCCCCAGCATTTT. Translation gives CASSSFPGYQPQHF.